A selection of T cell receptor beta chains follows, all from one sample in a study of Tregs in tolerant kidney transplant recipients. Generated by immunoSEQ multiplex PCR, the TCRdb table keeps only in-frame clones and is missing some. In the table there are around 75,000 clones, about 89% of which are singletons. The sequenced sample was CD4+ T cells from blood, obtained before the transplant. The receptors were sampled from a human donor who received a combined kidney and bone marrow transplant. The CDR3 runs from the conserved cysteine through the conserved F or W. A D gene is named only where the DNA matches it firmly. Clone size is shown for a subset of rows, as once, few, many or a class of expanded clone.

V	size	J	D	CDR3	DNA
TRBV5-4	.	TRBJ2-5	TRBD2	CASSRGLAEQETQYF	TGTGCCAGCAGCCGCGGACTAGCGGAACAAGAGACCCAGTACTTC
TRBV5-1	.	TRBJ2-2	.	CASSMVAHTNTGELFF	TGCGCCAGCAGCATGGTGGCTCACACGAACACCGGGGAGCTGTTTTTT
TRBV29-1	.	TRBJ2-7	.	CSVKSRGVNYEQYF	TGCAGCGTTAAGAGTAGGGGCGTAAACTACGAGCAGTACTTC
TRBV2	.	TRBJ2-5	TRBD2	CASSEGTSGREETQYF	TGTGCCAGCAGTGAGGGGACTAGCGGGAGAGAGGAGACCCAGTACTTC
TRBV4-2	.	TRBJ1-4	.	CASSQASTGKVYEKLFF	TGTGCCAGCAGCCAAGCGTCCACAGGGAAGGTGTACGAAAAACTGTTTTTT
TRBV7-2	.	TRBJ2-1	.	CASSPRLSSPSYNEQFF	TGTGCCAGCAGCCCCCGACTGAGCAGCCCCTCCTACAATGAGCAGTTCTTC
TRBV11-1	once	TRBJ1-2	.	CASSSDSGTYGYTF	TGTGCCAGCAGCTCCGACAGCGGGACCTATGGCTACACCTTC
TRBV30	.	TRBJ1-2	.	CAWQGLTYGYTF	TGTGCCTGGCAGGGACTGACCTATGGCTACACCTTC
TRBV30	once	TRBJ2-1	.	CAWSSPGSSNEQFF	TGTGCCTGGAGTTCCCCCGGGTCTTCCAATGAGCAGTTCTTC
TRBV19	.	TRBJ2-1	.	CASTRDKRYNEQFF	TGTGCCAGTACGCGGGATAAACGCTACAATGAGCAGTTCTTC
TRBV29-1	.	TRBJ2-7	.	CSASRAQSSYEQYF	TGCAGCGCCTCCAGGGCCCAGAGCTCCTACGAGCAGTACTTC
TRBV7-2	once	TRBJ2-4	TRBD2	CASSPHSGRGGKNIQYF	TGTGCCAGCAGCCCCCATAGCGGGAGGGGGGGCAAAAACATTCAGTACTTC
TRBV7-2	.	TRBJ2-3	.	CASSQSTDTQYF	TGTGCCAGCAGTCAGAGCACAGATACGCAGTATTTT
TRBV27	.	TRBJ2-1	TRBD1	CASSLWTGNEQFF	TGTGCCAGCAGTTTATGGACAGGCAATGAGCAGTTCTTC
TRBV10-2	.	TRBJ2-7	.	CASRRGGSSYEQYF	TGCGCCAGCAGGAGAGGGGGAAGTAGCTACGAGCAGTACTTC
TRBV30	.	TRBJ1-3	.	CAWSVRAGSGNTIYF	TGTGCCTGGAGTGTACGGGCGGGCTCTGGAAACACCATATATTTT
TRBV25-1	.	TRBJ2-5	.	CASSDKETQYF	TGTGCCAGCAGTGACAAAGAGACCCAGTACTTC
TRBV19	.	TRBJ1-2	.	CASSIRSPVYGYTF	TGTGCCAGTAGTATCCGGTCTCCGGTTTATGGCTACACCTTC
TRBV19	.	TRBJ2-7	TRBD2	CASSIVRGRTYEQYF	TGTGCCAGTAGTATAGTCCGCGGGAGAACCTACGAGCAGTACTTC
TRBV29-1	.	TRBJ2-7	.	CSVRPGAGVDEQYF	TGCAGCGTTCGCCCCGGGGCAGGGGTGGACGAGCAGTACTTC
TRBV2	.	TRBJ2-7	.	CASSQVSSSYEQYF	TGTGCCAGCAGCCAGGTCTCAAGCTCCTACGAGCAGTACTTC
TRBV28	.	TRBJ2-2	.	CASIQASDLLGELFF	TGTGCCAGCATTCAAGCTAGCGACCTACTTGGGGAGCTGTTTTTT
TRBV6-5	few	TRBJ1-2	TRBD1	CASREQGLYGYTF	TGTGCCAGCAGGGAACAGGGGCTCTATGGCTACACCTTC
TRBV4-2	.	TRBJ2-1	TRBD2	CASSNQLAQAYNEQFF	TGTGCCAGCAGCAACCAACTAGCGCAAGCTTACAATGAGCAGTTCTTC
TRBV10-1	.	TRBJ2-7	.	CASSEGSGIYEQYF	TGCGCCAGCAGTGAGGGCTCCGGGATCTACGAGCAGTACTTC
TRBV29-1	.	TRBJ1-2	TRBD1	CSTEDRDSYGYTF	TGCAGCACCGAGGACCGGGACAGTTATGGCTACACCTTC
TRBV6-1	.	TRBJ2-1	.	CASSGLLNNEQFF	TGTGCCAGCAGTGGACTCCTAAACAATGAGCAGTTCTTC
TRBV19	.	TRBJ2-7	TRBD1	CASSTGGQGTYEQYF	TGTGCCAGTAGTACCGGGGGACAGGGTACATACGAGCAGTACTTC